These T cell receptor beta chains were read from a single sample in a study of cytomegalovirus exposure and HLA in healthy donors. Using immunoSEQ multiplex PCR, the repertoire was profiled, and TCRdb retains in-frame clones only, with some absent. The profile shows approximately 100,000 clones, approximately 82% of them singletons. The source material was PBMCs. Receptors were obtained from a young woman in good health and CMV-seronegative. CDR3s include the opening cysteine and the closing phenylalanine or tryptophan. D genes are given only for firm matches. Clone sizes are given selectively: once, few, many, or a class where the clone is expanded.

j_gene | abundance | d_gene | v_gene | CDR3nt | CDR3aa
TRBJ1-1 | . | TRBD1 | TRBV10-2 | TGCGCCAGCAGTGAGAACAGGGGCACTGAAGCTTTCTTT | CASSENRGTEAFF
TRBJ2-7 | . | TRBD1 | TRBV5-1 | TGCGCCAGCAGCTTGGCCAGTTCGCAGGGGGCTTACGAGCAGTACTTC | CASSLASSQGAYEQYF
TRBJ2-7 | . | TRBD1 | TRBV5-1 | TGCGCCAGCAGCTTACCTTCATCCGGGACAGGGAACGAGCAGTACTTC | CASSLPSSGTGNEQYF
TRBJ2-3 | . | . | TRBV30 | TGTGCCTGGAGTTCCGGCACAGATACGCAGTATTTT | CAWSSGTDTQYF
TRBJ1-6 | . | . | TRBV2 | TGTGCCAGCAGTGTTCAGGGGTTCTACTCACCCCTCCACTTT | CASSVQGFYSPLHF
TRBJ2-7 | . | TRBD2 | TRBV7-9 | TGTGCCAGCAGCTCAGGATGGACTAGCGTCATCTACGAGCAGTACTTC | CASSSGWTSVIYEQYF
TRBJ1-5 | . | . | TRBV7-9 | TGTGCCAGCAGCTTAGAAGCGGGGGGCAATCAGCCCCAGCATTTT | CASSLEAGGNQPQHF
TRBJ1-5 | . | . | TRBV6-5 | TGTGCCAGCAGTTACCGGGTAAATCAGCCCCAGCATTTT | CASSYRVNQPQHF
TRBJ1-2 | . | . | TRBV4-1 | TGCGCCAGCAGCCTCCGGGACTGGGCTAACTATGGCTACACCTTC | CASSLRDWANYGYTF
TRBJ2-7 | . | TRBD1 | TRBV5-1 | TGCGCCAGCAGCCCAAGGACAGGGGGCTACGAGCAGTACTTC | CASSPRTGGYEQYF
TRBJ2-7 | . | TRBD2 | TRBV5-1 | TGCGCCAGCAGCTTGGTTGGTCTAGCGGGCGTCTCCTACGAGCAGTACTTC | CASSLVGLAGVSYEQYF
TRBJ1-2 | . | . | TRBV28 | TGTGCCAGCAGAGACAGTGTCTATGGCTACACCTTC | CASRDSVYGYTF
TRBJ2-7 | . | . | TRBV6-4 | TGTGCCACCCCTCGTGACTCCGAGCAGTACTTC | CATPRDSEQYF
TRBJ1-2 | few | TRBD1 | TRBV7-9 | TGTGCCAGCAGCTTAATGGGACAGGGCTATGGCTACACCTTC | CASSLMGQGYGYTF
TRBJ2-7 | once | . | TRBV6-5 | TGTGCCAGTAGTTACGCCCAGGGCTACTACGAGCAGTACTTC | CASSYAQGYYEQYF
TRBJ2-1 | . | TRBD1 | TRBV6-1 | TGTGCCAGCAGTGAAGCGACAGGGGCCTACTCCTACAATGAGCAGTTCTTC | CASSEATGAYSYNEQFF
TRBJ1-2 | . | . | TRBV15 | TGTGCCACCAGCAGAGATCCGGGGTATGGCTACACCTTC | CATSRDPGYGYTF
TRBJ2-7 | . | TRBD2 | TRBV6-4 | TGTGCCAGCAGCTTCACTTTCAAGCGGGAGTATAGCGAGCAGTACTTC | CASSFTFKREYSEQYF
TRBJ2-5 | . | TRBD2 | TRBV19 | TGTGCCAGTAGTACCGAGTTAGCGGGACAAGAGACCCAGTACTTC | CASSTELAGQETQYF
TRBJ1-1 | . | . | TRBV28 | TGTGCCAGCAGGAACTTGAACACTGAAGCTTTCTTT | CASRNLNTEAFF
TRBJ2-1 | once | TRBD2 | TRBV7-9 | TGTGCCAGCAGTTTCGGACTAGCGGAGCAGTTCTTC | CASSFGLAEQFF
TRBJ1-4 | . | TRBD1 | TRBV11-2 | TGTGCCAGCAGCCCGACAGGGGCACTTAATGAAAAACTGTTTTTT | CASSPTGALNEKLFF
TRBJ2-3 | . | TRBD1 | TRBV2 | TGTGCCAGCAATAAGGACAGGGGATCAGATACGCAGTATTTT | CASNKDRGSDTQYF
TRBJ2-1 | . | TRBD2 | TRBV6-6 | TGTGCCAGCAGGAAGGCTAGCGGGGTGCTCAATGAGCAGTTCTTC | CASRKASGVLNEQFF
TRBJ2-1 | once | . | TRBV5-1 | TGCGCCAGCAGCTTACAGGGAAGCTCCTACAATGAGCAGTTCTTC | CASSLQGSSYNEQFF
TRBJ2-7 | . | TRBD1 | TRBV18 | TGTGCCAGCTCACCGGGACAGGGGACCTACGAGCAGTACTTC | CASSPGQGTYEQYF
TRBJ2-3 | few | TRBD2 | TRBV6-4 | TGTGCCAGCAGCGCGAGTGAAGCGGGAGGGCCCACAGATACGCAGTATTTT | CASSASEAGGPTDTQYF